This TCR beta chain derives from a study of technical replicates of blood from several donors. Sequencing was performed with immunoSEQ multiplex PCR; in TCRdb, only in-frame clones are kept and a portion is missing. Among about 98,000 clones listed, approximately 95% were seen once. Trimming cost V 6 bases and J 1 base; bases outside gene matches: 3. Germline V lookup: CDR1 MNHEY, CDR2 SMNVEV (reference sequence). The length of the CDR3 is 15 residues. The sequenced material came from T cells isolated from PBMCs. The rearrangement links TRBV27 to TRBJ2-2; 9 bases align to TRBD1. The clonotype comes from a human donor in good health. Written as DNA, the CDR3 is TGTGCCAGCAGACCGACAGGGGGGAACACCGGGGAGCTGTTTTTT. It yields the protein CASRPTGGNTGELFF.